The text below deals with one TCR beta chain. The data stem from a study of CD8 T cells in Susac syndrome. The CDR3 is 15 amino acids. Germline lookup yields CDR1 KGHDR and CDR2 SFDVKD. V lost 4 bases and J lost 4, with 13 bases in between. The RNA, about 0.45 to 1 ug, was put through reverse transcription using random hexamers. TCRdb fed the immunoSEQ multiplex PCR reads into MiXCR, producing one record per CDR3 protein. Here the sample spans under 150,000 distinct CDR3 sequences, around 94% being singletons. TEMRA cells were FACS-enriched, unlike CD8+ and CD4+ T cells, which were negatively isolated.

This clonotype originated in a human donor in good health. The V gene is TRBV24-1, the J gene TRBJ2-1; D call uncertain. The sequencing sample was made of CD8+ T cells from PBMCs. Written as DNA, the CDR3 is TGTGCCACCAGTGACCCCTCCTACATGTACAATGAGCAGTTCTTC. Translating gives CATSDPSYMYNEQFF.